Below are 21 T cell receptor beta chains sequenced from a single sample in a study of monozygotic twins with inflammatory bowel disease. TCRdb reprocessed the 5' RACE reads and keeps a single row for each CDR3 protein, giving no DNA. The clone table shows 140,000 to 150,000 distinct CDR3 sequences, with the ten largest holding approximately 1.2%. The sample consisted of blood. These receptors were obtained from a human donor with ulcerative colitis or Crohn's disease, or a healthy co-twin of an affected twin (not recorded which).

The rearrangement links TRBV4-3 to TRBJ1-2; there is no DNA to check the TCRdb D call of TRBD1. The V gene's germline CDR1 is LGHNA and CDR2 YSLEER. The CDR3 length is 16 residues. CDR3 region: CASSQIGGRGNYGYTF.

The gene calls are TRBV4-1 and TRBJ1-6; TCRdb selects TRBD1, and the lack of DNA leaves this call unchecked. The germline V gene encodes CDR1 MGHRA and CDR2 YSYEKL. This CDR3 has 16 residues. CDR3 sequence reads: CASSPLPGQGFSPLHF.

This rearrangement joins TRBV5-1 to TRBJ1-1; TCRdb returns TRBD1, unconfirmable since there is no DNA. Germline CDR1 reads SGHRS; CDR2 reads YFSETQ. CDR3 length: 14 residues. This CDR3 reads CASSVTGWNTEAFF.

The chain joins TRBV20-1 to TRBJ2-2; TCRdb names TRBD2, which stays unverified in the absence of DNA. There are 16 residues in the CDR3. CDR1 DFQATT and CDR2 SNEGSKA come from the germline V gene (reference sequence). CDR3 residues: CSVWTSGTANTGELFF.

J is TRBJ2-6 and V is TRBV12-3 or TRBV12-4; TCRdb outputs TRBD2, but without DNA this stays unchecked. The CDR3 totals 18 residues. This CDR3 is CASSLQAGGTSGANVLTF.

The V and J genes are TRBV7-9 and TRBJ2-5; TCRdb calls TRBD2, which cannot be checked without DNA. This CDR3 has 16 residues. Looked up from germline, CDR1 is SEHNR and CDR2 is FQNEAQ (reference sequence). CDR3 protein: CASSFTSTSGQETQYF. The full variable domain, rest sourced from reference TRBV7-9 and TRBJ2-5, is DTGVSQNPRHKITKRGQNVTFRCDPISEHNRLYWYRQTLGQGPEFLTYFQNEAQLEKSRLLSDRFSAERPKGSFSTLEIQRTEQGDSAMYLCASSFTSTSGQETQYFGPGTRLLVL.

V usage is TRBV4-2 and J usage is TRBJ2-1; the D call of TRBD2 rests on TCRdb alone, since no DNA is present to check it. This CDR3 contains 17 residues. Germline CDR1 reads LGHNA; CDR2 reads YNFKEQ. CDR3 residues: CASSQEAGAGSDNEQFF.

This chain uses TRBV6-1 with TRBJ1-2; TCRdb returns TRBD1, unconfirmable since there is no DNA. Germline V lookup: CDR1 MNHNS, CDR2 SASEGT. The CDR3 loop spans 15 amino acids. The CDR3 loop reads CASSEALQGARGYTF.

V usage is TRBV7-2 and J usage is TRBJ2-7. This CDR3 has 13 amino acids. Germline lookup yields CDR1 SGHTA and CDR2 FQGNSA. The CDR3 sequence is CASSRDLSYEQYF.

The chain carries TRBV10-3 and TRBJ2-5; lacking DNA, the TRBD2 call made by TCRdb goes unchecked. Germline V lookup: CDR1 ENHRY, CDR2 SYGVKD. This CDR3 spans 12 amino acids. CDR3 sequence reads: CAISAAEETQYF.

V gene TRBV3-1 combines with J gene TRBJ2-4; the TRBD2 assignment by TCRdb is unverifiable without DNA. This CDR3 spans 12 amino acids. Per germline, CDR1 LGHDT and CDR2 YNNKEL (reference sequence). The CDR3 here is CASSHGGNIQYF.

The genes are TRBV28 and TRBJ1-3; TCRdb's assignment of TRBD1 cannot be checked, as there is no DNA. This CDR3 comprises 16 residues. In germline, CDR1 is MDHEN, CDR2 SYDVKM. The CDR3 sequence is CASSLARAAAGNTIYF. Using reference TRBV28 and TRBJ1-3 for the parts outside the CDR3, the full variable domain is DVKVTQSSRYLVKRTGEKVFLECVQDMDHENMFWYRQDPGLGLRLIYFSYDVKMKEKGDIPEGYSVSREKKERFSLILESASTNQTSMYLCASSLARAAAGNTIYFGEGSWLTVV.

This chain's CDR3 is CSPIRTVGEQFF. V is TRBV29-1 and J is TRBJ2-1; lacking DNA, the TRBD2 call made by TCRdb goes unchecked. The CDR3 is made up of 12 amino acids. Germline CDR1 and CDR2: SQVTM and ANQGSEA.

The gene calls are TRBV29-1 and TRBJ2-5. The germline V gene has CDR1 SQVTM and CDR2 ANQGSEA. The CDR3 runs to 12 residues. The CDR3 is CSVTDYQETQYF.

This CDR3 reads CASSLQGQDQPQHF. V is TRBV12-3 or TRBV12-4 and J is TRBJ1-5; TCRdb outputs TRBD1, but without DNA this stays unchecked. The CDR3 loop spans 14 amino acids.

V is TRBV5-1 and J is TRBJ2-5; TCRdb designates TRBD2, a call that cannot be tested without DNA. The CDR3 is 14 residues long. The germline CDR1 and CDR2 sequences are SGHRS and YFSETQ. The CDR3 loop is CASRLAGYQETQYF.

This rearrangement joins TRBV12-3 or TRBV12-4 to TRBJ2-2; TCRdb proposes TRBD2, but this gene call is untestable without DNA. The CDR3 runs to 15 residues. CDR3 in amino acids: CASSEPSGRGGELFF.

V and J are TRBV20-1 and TRBJ2-7; without DNA, the TCRdb call of TRBD2 cannot be checked. Germline values: CDR1 DFQATT, CDR2 SNEGSKA (reference sequence). The CDR3 sequence is 11 residues long. CDR3 region: CSVEGDHEQYF.

The genes are TRBV27 and TRBJ1-1; lacking DNA, the TRBD1 call made by TCRdb goes unchecked. From germline, CDR1 is MNHEY and CDR2 SMNVEV (reference sequence). The CDR3 is made up of 15 amino acids. CDR3 protein: CASIPRQGASTEAFF.

The chain combines TRBV25-1 with TRBJ1-1; no DNA is available, so the TRBD1 call from TCRdb remains unchecked. This CDR3 is 18 amino acids long. The germline gives CDR1 MGHDK, CDR2 SYGVNS. The CDR3 here is CASRLIIRDTGGNTEAFF.

This rearrangement joins TRBV5-1 to TRBJ1-1. The CDR3 consists of 12 residues. CDR1 SGHRS and CDR2 YFSETQ come from the germline V gene. The CDR3 loop is CASSFEGVGAFF.